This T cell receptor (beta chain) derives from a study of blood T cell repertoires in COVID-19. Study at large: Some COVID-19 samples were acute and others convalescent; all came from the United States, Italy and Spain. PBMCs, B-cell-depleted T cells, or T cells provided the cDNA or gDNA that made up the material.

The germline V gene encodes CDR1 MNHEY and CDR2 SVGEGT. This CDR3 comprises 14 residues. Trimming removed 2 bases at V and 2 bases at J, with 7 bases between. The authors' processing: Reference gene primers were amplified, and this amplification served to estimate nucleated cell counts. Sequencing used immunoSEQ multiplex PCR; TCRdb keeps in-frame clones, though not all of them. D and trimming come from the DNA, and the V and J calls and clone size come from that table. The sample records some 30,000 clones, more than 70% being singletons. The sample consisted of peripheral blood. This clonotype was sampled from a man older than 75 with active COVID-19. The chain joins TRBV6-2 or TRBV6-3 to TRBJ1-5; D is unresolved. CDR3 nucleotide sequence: TGTGCCAGCAGTTACCCCCCGGGCAATCAGCCCCAGCATTTT. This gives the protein CASSYPPGNQPQHF.